This T cell receptor beta chain comes out of a study of T cell changes during pregnancy in multiple sclerosis. Trimming cost V 5 bases and J 5 bases, with 34 bases left between them. The length of the CDR3 is 20 residues. Germline V gene lookup returns CDR1 SNHLY and CDR2 FYNNEI. Clones were read by immunoSEQ multiplex PCR, and TCRdb kept only the in-frame ones, dropping some. The data contain over 70,000 clones, around 92% of them singletons. This clonotype originated in a female donor with multiple sclerosis, enrolled in a pregnancy study. This chain connects TRBV2 to TRBJ2-7; D may be TRBD1 or TRBD2 (9 bases each). This material consisted of peripheral blood, taken in the third trimester of pregnancy. The CDR3 coding sequence is TGTGCCAGCAGTACCTACCGGGACAGGGAGACTAGCGGTGGATCCGACGAGCAGTACTTC. Its protein is CASSTYRDRETSGGSDEQYF.